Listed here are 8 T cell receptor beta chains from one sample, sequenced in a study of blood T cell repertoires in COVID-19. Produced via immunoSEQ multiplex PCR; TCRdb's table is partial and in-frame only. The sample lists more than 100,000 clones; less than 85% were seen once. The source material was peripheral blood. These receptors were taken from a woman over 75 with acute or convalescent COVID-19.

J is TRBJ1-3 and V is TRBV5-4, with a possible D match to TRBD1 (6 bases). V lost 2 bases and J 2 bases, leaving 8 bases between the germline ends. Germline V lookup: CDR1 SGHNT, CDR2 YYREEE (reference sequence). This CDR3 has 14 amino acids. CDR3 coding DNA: TGTGCCAGCAGCTTTACAGGGACTGGAAACACCATATATTTT. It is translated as CASSFTGTGNTIYF.

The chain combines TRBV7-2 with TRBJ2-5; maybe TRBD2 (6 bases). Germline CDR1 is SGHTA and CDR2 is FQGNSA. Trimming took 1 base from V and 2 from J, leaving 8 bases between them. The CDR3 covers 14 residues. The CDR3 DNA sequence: TGTGCCAGCAGCTTAGATGGAGGGCAAGAGACCCAGTACTTC. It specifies CASSLDGGQETQYF.

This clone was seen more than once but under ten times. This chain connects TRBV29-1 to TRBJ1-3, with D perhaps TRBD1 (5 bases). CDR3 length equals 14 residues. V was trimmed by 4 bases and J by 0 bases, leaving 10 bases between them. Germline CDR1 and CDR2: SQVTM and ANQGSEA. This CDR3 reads CSVAPTDSGNTIYF. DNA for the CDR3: TGCAGCGTTGCTCCGACAGACTCTGGAAACACCATATATTTT.

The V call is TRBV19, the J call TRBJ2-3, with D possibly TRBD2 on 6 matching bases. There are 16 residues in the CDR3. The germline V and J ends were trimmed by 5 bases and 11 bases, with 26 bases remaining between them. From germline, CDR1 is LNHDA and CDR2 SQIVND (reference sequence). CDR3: CASSAAGLAAAIEQYF. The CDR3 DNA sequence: TGTGCCAGTAGTGCCGCGGGACTGGCCGCCGCCATCGAGCAGTATTTT.

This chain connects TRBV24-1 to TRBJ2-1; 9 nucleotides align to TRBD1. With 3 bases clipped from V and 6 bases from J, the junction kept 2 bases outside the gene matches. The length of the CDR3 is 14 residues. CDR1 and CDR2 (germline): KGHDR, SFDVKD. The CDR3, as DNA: TGTGCCACCAGTGATCCGGGACAGGGCAATGAGCAGTTCTTC. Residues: CATSDPGQGNEQFF.

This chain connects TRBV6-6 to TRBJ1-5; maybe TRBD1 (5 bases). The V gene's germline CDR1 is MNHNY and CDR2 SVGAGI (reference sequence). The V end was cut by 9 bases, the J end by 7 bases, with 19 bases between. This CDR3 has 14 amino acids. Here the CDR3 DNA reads TGTGCCAGATTCATGGACATTCCCGGGCAGCCCCAGCATTTT. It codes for CARFMDIPGQPQHF.

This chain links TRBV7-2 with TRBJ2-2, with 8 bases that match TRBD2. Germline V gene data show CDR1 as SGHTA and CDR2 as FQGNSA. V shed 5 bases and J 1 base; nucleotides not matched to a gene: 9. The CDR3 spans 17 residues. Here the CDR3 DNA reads TGTGCCAGCAGCCATGGGGTAGCGGGACTGAACACCGGGGAGCTGTTTTTT. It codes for CASSHGVAGLNTGELFF. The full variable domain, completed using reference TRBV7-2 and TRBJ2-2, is GAGVSQSPSNKVTEKGKDVELRCDPISGHTALYWYRQSLGQGLEFLIYFQGNSAPDKSGLPSDRFSAERTGGSVSTLTIQRTQQEDSAVYLCASSHGVAGLNTGELFFGEGSRLTVL.

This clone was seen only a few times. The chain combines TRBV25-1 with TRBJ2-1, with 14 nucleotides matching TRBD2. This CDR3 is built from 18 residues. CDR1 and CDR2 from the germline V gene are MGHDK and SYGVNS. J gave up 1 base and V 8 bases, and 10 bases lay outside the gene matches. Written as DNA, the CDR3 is TGTGCCAGCTCGGGACTAGCGGGAGACCGGGGATCCTACAATGAGCAGTTCTTC. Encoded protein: CASSGLAGDRGSYNEQFF.